This is a list of T cell receptor beta chains from one sample in a study of blood T cell repertoires in COVID-19. Libraries were prepared by immunoSEQ multiplex PCR; TCRdb keeps only in-frame clonotypes and omits some of them. The table has more than 90,000 clones, more than 75% seen once; the top ten hold approximately 1.5%. The sample comprised peripheral blood. The receptors were sampled from a man in his forties with acute or convalescent COVID-19. CDR3s leave out the opening cysteine and the closing phenylalanine or tryptophan. Clone size, where shown, is once, few, many, or a class for clones that have expanded.

abundance | v_gene | CDR3aa
- | TRBV25-1 | ASSESGHGVGYT
- | TRBV5-1 | ASSLDSPRNYEQY
- | TRBV3-1/TRBV3-2 | ASSSRLAGPTDTQY
once | TRBV7-9 | ASSYVGNQETQY
- | TRBV6-5 | ASSLGLAGVSEQF
- | TRBV9 | ASSVAGTGYEQY
- | TRBV5-1 | ASSPGTGTYEQY
- | TRBV19 | ASRRRTAPSGTDEQF
- | TRBV5-1 | ASSLQGEETQY
- | TRBV2 | ASSGTSPSTLGIYGYT
- | TRBV20-1 | SASPSGLGYGYT
- | TRBV7-2 | ASSVTGTGYT
- | TRBV5-5 | ASSQGTVNTEAF
- | TRBV7-6 | ASSLAGTGGYEQY
- | TRBV2 | ASSERVTGTDTQY
- | TRBV2 | ASRSLPTSQETQY
- | TRBV5-4 | ASSPWLTNTDTQY
once | TRBV18 | ASSRGRVRAGENIQY
- | TRBV6-5 | ASSYGRGEKLF
- | TRBV12-3/TRBV12-4 | ASSRTNNQPQH
- | TRBV7-9 | ASSKGQSANEKLF
- | TRBV27 | ASSSQGSTDTQY
- | TRBV4-3 | ASIDGQGQETQY
- | TRBV28 | ASSLPGNQPQH
- | TRBV30 | AWSEGGDGTDTQY
- | TRBV6-2/TRBV6-3 | ASSYPRRRNTGELF
- | TRBV20-1 | SPSGGGEQY
- | TRBV18 | ASSQETRGPYGYT
- | TRBV18 | ASSAGQLSGNTIY
- | TRBV13 | ASSLNGIEDTQY
- | TRBV12-3/TRBV12-4 | ASSRQAGTEAF
- | TRBV2 | ASRKGGTPVRETQY
- | TRBV6-1 | ASSEQRGAGGNTIY
- | TRBV6-5 | ASATTYNEQF
once | TRBV3-1/TRBV3-2 | ASSQEGTGTTYDEQF
- | TRBV3-1/TRBV3-2 | ASSQGHGGQPQH
- | TRBV7-9 | ASSPYSGQETQY
- | TRBV11-1 | ASSLAGGPVDTQY
- | TRBV5-5 | ASSLAGGAYGANVLT
- | TRBV20-1 | SASGQGNTEAF
- | TRBV19 | ASSLVGGNQPQH
once | TRBV7-9 | ATWPSGNTIY
- | TRBV19 | ASSGIYGEQF
- | TRBV27 | ASSRGGGATNYGYT
once | TRBV6-2/TRBV6-3 | ASSYGGVYEQY
- | TRBV10-3 | AISEDLAAPGNEQF
- | TRBV6-1 | ASSEGRRGTDTQY
- | TRBV28 | ATTLGGNYGYT